Shown below are 18 T cell receptor beta chains from a single sample sequenced in a study of CD8+ T cells in alopecia areata. cDNA prepared by RNA extraction and subsequent reverse transcription served as the template for sequencing. TCRdb's table, derived via immunoSEQ multiplex PCR, lists solely in-frame clones and lacks some. The data show hundreds of thousands of clones, with about 62% seen just once and 0.8% to 1% held by the top ten. Described treatment: oral pan-JAK inhibitor, 5-10 mg twice daily. The sequencing here drew on CD4+ T cells sorted from blood, taken at approximately week 51, from a patient treated with tofacitinib. The origin of the receptors is a human donor with alopecia areata.

In this sample, this clone turned up a few times. The V call is TRBV30, the J call TRBJ1-6, with no clear D. The germline V and J ends were trimmed by 2 bases and 0 bases, with 14 bases remaining between them. The CDR3 has 17 residues. Germline CDR1 reads GTSNPN; CDR2 reads SVGIG (reference sequence). The CDR3 protein is CAWSPFPESSYNSPLHF. The CDR3 DNA follows: TGTGCCTGGAGTCCATTCCCCGAGAGCTCCTATAATTCACCCCTCCACTTT.

The rearrangement uses TRBV28 and TRBJ2-5; 8 bases map to TRBD2. The germline CDR1 and CDR2 sequences are MDHEN and SYDVKM. Trimming at V came to 5 bases and at J to 5 bases, leaving 7 bases not matched to a gene. The CDR3 extends over 14 amino acids. DNA for the CDR3: TGTGCCAGCAGTAGCGGGGGCGGAAGGGAGACCCAGTACTTC. Protein sequence: CASSSGGGRETQYF.

This clone has a handful of counts. V and J are TRBV29-1 and TRBJ2-6, with D perhaps assigned TRBD1 or TRBD2 (5 bases each). The CDR3 loop spans 15 amino acids. V lost 6 bases, J lost 0 bases, and 12 bases lay in between. Germline V CDR1 and CDR2: SQVTM, ANQGSEA. The CDR3: CSVTGRNSGANVLTF. In DNA form, the CDR3 reads TGCAGCGTGACGGGACGCAACTCTGGGGCCAACGTCCTGACTTTC.

The chain links TRBV30 to TRBJ2-3; D is undetermined. This CDR3 contains 17 residues. Germline values: CDR1 GTSNPN, CDR2 SVGIG (reference sequence). V lost 0 bases, J lost 0 bases, and 16 bases lay in between. CDR3 sequence (DNA): TGTGCCTGGAGTGTCCCCTCCGCCCTAACTAGCACAGATACGCAGTATTTT. Protein product: CAWSVPSALTSTDTQYF.

This rearrangement joins TRBV5-4 to TRBJ2-5; D is uncertain. Germline loops: CDR1 SGHNT, CDR2 YYREEE (reference sequence). The V and J ends lost 1 base and 0 bases respectively, with 7 bases between them. The CDR3 totals 14 residues. CDR3 sequence (DNA): TGTGCCAGCAGCTTGAAGACCTACCAAGAGACCCAGTACTTC. Its protein is CASSLKTYQETQYF.

The rearrangement uses TRBV7-2 and TRBJ2-5; D ambiguous. Germline-derived CDR1 and CDR2 are SGHTA and FQGNSA. The CDR3 has 15 residues. Trimming shortened V by 1 base and J by 5 bases, and 14 bases separated the two germline ends. CDR3 loop: CASSLVGISSETQYF. The CDR3 DNA follows: TGTGCCAGCAGCTTAGTAGGCATTAGTAGTGAGACCCAGTACTTC.

The chain carries TRBV5-6 and TRBJ1-2, with a possible D match to TRBD1 (5 bases). Germline V gene lookup returns CDR1 SGHDT and CDR2 YYEEEE. V lost 3 bases and J 2 bases, leaving 5 bases between the germline ends. The CDR3 is 12 amino acids. This chain's CDR3 is CASSWGNYGYTF. The CDR3 bases are TGTGCCAGCAGCTGGGGGAACTATGGCTACACCTTC.

This clone was found a few times. The J gene is TRBJ1-5, the V gene TRBV2, with 9 bases fitting TRBD1. V lost 5 bases, J lost 7 bases, and 12 bases stayed unmatched. Looked up from germline, CDR1 is SNHLY and CDR2 is FYNNEI. The CDR3 has 16 residues. The CDR3, as DNA: TGTGCCAGCAGTCAACAGGGGGCCCAGGCAGGGCAGCCCCAGCATTTT. It specifies CASSQQGAQAGQPQHF.

The chain recombines TRBV6-4 with TRBJ2-2; D possibly uses TRBD1 or TRBD2 (6 bases each). The CDR3 contains 15 residues. Germline V CDR1 and CDR2: MRHNA, SNTAGT. Trimming took 2 bases from V and 1 from J, leaving 8 bases between them. Here the CDR3 DNA reads TGTGCCAGCAGTGACGGGGGGCTGAACACCGGGGAGCTGTTTTTT. Its protein product is CASSDGGLNTGELFF.

This chain joins TRBV27 and TRBJ1-5; possibly TRBD1 for D (5 bases). Germline CDR1 MNHEY, CDR2 SMNVEV (reference sequence). This CDR3 is 12 amino acids long. Between the trimmed V and J ends, which lost 8 bases and 4 bases, there was a span of 9 bases. The CDR3 sequence: CASQGGNQPQHF. CDR3 nucleotides: TGTGCCAGCCAGGGAGGGAATCAGCCCCAGCATTTT.

This clone was observed a handful of times. CDR3 nucleotide sequence: TGTGCCAGCAGCTTAGCGGTCGATTCACCCCTCCACTTT. It encodes CASSLAVDSPLHF. The chain combines TRBV7-6 with TRBJ1-6, with D unresolved. Germline CDR1 and CDR2: SGHVS and FNYEAQ. V lost 0 bases to trimming and J lost 8 bases, with 5 bases between them. The length of the CDR3 is 13 residues. The variable domain in full, completed from reference TRBV7-6 and TRBJ1-6, reads GAGVSQSPRYKVTKRGQDVALRCDPISGHVSLYWYRQALGQGPEFLTYFNYEAQQDKSGLPNDRFSAERPEGSISTLTIQRTEQRDSAMYRCASSLAVDSPLHFGNGTRLTVT.

This clone occurred a few times. The chain employs TRBV19 and TRBJ1-1; D ambiguous. Germline CDR1 and CDR2: LNHDA and SQIVND (reference sequence). The CDR3 length is 14 residues. V lost 7 bases to trimming and J lost 0 bases, with 12 bases between them. The CDR3 region has the DNA TGTGCCAGTACCCTCGGACCGGTGAACACTGAAGCTTTCTTT. It yields the protein CASTLGPVNTEAFF. Full variable domain (rest looked up from reference TRBV19 and TRBJ1-1): DGGITQSPKYLFRKEGQNVTLSCEQNLNHDAMYWYRQDPGQGLRLIYYSQIVNDFQKGDIAEGYSVSREKKESFPLTVTSAQKNPTAFYLCASTLGPVNTEAFFGQGTRLTVV.

The table lists this clone with a few counts. The V gene is TRBV5-4, the J gene TRBJ2-1, with 7 bases matching TRBD1. CDR1 is SGHNT and CDR2 is YYREEE in the germline V gene (reference sequence). V lost 5 bases to trimming and J lost 6 bases; unmatched junction nucleotides: 11. The CDR3 sequence is 15 residues long. The CDR3 sequence is CASSSSRQGGNEQFF. CDR3 nucleotide sequence: TGTGCCAGCAGTTCATCCCGACAGGGTGGCAATGAGCAGTTCTTC.

The chain is built from TRBV25-1 and TRBJ1-1; a possible D gene is TRBD1 (5 bases). The CDR3 totals 15 residues. Trimming removed 6 bases at V and 4 bases at J, with 18 bases between. Germline lookup yields CDR1 MGHDK and CDR2 SYGVNS. The CDR3 DNA follows: TGTGCCAGCAGGCCCCGGGGCAGTTGGGGCACTGAAGCTTTCTTT. Protein product: CASRPRGSWGTEAFF.

Regarding this clone: Other DNA variants within this sample encode the same CDR3. The chain employs TRBV29-1 and TRBJ1-2; D unclear. The CDR3 length is 11 residues. With 3 bases removed from V and 3 bases from J, the gap between germline ends came to 5 bases. CDR1 and CDR2 (germline): SQVTM, ANQGSEA. As DNA, the CDR3 is TGCAGCGTTGACGGTTACTATGGCTACACCTTC. It is translated as CSVDGYYGYTF.

The chain carries TRBV30 and TRBJ1-4; possible D gene TRBD1, 5 bases. Germline CDR1 GTSNPN, CDR2 SVGIG (reference sequence). Trimming removed 0 bases from V and 14 bases from J, with 16 bases in between. This CDR3 contains 13 residues. In nucleotides, the CDR3 is TGTGCCTGGAGTGTAACAGGCGACCGAGGGCTGTTTTTT. Its translation: CAWSVTGDRGLFF.

The chain is built from TRBV6-6 and TRBJ2-5; 8 nucleotides match TRBD1. Germline assignment: CDR1 MNHNY and CDR2 SVGAGI (reference sequence). The CDR3 consists of 14 residues. The junction had 6 bases not matched to a gene; V was cut back by 4 bases and J by 5 bases. The CDR3 DNA reads as TGTGCCAGCAGTTCGACAGGGGATTTTGAGACCCAGTACTTC. Amino acids: CASSSTGDFETQYF.

This clone was detected a few times. The rearrangement uses TRBV6-5 and TRBJ2-1; D possibly corresponds to TRBD1 (6 bases). Germline CDR1 MNHEY, CDR2 SVGAGI. The CDR3 has 13 amino acids. V lost 7 bases and J lost 8, with 15 bases in between. The CDR3 here is CASNRVYDHEQFF. DNA of the CDR3: TGTGCCAGCAACAGGGTCTATGACCATGAGCAGTTCTTC.